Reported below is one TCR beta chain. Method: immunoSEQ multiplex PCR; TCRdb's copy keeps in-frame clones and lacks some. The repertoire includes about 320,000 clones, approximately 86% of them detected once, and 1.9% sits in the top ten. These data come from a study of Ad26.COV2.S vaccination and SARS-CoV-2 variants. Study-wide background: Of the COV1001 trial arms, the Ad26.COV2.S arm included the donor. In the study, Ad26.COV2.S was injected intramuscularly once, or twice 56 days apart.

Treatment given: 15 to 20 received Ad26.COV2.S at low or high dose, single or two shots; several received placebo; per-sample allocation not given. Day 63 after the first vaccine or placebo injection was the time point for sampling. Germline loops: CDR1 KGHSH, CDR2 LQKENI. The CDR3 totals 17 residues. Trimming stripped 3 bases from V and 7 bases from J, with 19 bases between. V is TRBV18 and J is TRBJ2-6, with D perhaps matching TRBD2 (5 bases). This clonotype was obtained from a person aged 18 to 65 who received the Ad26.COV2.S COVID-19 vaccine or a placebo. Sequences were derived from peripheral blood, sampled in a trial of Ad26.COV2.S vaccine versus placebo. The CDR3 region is CASSPLTGVRSANVLTF. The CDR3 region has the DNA TGTGCCAGCTCACCTCTAACCGGGGTCCGAAGTGCCAACGTCCTGACTTTC.